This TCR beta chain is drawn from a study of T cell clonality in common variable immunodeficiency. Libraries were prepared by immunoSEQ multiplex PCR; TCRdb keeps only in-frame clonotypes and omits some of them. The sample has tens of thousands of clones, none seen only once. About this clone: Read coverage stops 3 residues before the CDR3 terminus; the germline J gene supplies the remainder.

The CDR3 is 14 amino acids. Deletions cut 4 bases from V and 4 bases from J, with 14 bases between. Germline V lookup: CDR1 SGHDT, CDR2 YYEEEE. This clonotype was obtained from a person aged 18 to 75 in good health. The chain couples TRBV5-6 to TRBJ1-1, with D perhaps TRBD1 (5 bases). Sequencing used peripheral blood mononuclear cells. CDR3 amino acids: CASSVLGASTEAFF. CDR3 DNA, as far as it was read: TGTGCCAGCAGCGTGTTAGGGGCTAGCACTGAA. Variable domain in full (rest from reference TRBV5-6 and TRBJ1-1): DAGVTQSPTHLIKTRGQQVTLRCSPKSGHDTVSWYQQALGQGPQFIFQYYEEEERQRGNFPDRFSGHQFPNYSSELNVNALLLGDSALYLCASSVLGASTEAFFGQGTRLTVV.